The source of this T cell receptor (beta chain) is a study of blood T cell repertoires in COVID-19. The overall study: Samples came from the United States, Italy and Spain, spanning acute and convalescent COVID-19. T cells, B-cell-depleted T cells, or PBMCs provided the cDNA or gDNA that served as material.

The CDR3 spans 15 residues. Germline assignment: CDR1 LGHDT and CDR2 YNNKEL (reference sequence). V gave up 2 bases and J gave up 5 bases, with 15 bases separating them. This clone has just one count. Under the authors' procedure: Estimation of nucleated cell counts was performed using reference gene primer amplification. Clones were read by immunoSEQ multiplex PCR, and TCRdb kept only the in-frame ones, dropping some. Clonal size and the V and J genes are those of that table, whereas D and trimming came from the DNA. The table shows around 130,000 clones, with approximately 86% occurring only once. J is TRBJ1-2 and V is TRBV3-1 (or the pseudogene TRBV3-2); a possible D gene is TRBD1 (5 bases). Sequenced: PBMCs or T cells enriched from blood (not recorded which). This receptor was identified in a woman aged 45-65 years who had recovered from COVID-19. The CDR3 nucleotides are TGTGCCAGCAGCCAACCCGGGACTGGTGGGTATGGCTACACCTTC. Amino acid sequence: CASSQPGTGGYGYTF.